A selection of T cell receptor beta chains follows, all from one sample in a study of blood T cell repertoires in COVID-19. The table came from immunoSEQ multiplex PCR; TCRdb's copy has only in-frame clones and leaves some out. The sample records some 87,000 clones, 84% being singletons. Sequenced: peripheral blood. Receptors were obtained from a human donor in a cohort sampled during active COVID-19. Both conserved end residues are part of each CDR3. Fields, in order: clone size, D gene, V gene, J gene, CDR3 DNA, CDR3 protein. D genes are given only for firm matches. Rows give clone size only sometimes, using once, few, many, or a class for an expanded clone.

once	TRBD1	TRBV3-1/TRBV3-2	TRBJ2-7	TGTGCCAGCAGCCAAGATCGGGGACAGAACGAGCAGTACTTC	CASSQDRGQNEQYF
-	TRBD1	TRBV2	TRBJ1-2	TGTGCCAGAAGGACAGGAGAGAACTATGGCTACACCTTC	CARRTGENYGYTF
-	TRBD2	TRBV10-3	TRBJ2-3	TGTGCCATCAGTGGACTAGCGGAATTGGGGGGTACGCAGTATTTT	CAISGLAELGGTQYF
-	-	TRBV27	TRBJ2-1	TGTGCCAGCAGTTTATGGCCCCAAGGAGGATCCTATTACAATGAGCAGTTCTTC	CASSLWPQGGSYYNEQFF
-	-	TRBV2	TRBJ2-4	TGTGCCAGCTTCTATATAGCCAAAAACATTCAGTACTTC	CASFYIAKNIQYF
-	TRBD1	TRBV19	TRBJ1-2	TGTGCCAGCGGCGGGGACAGCCTCTATACTAACTATGGCTACACCTTC	CASGGDSLYTNYGYTF
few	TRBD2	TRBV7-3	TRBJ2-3	TGTGCCAGCAGCTTGGGTTCCTTAGCGGGAGGGAGGGTTGGCACAGATACGCAGTATTTT	CASSLGSLAGGRVGTDTQYF
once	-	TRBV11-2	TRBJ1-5	TGTGCCAGCAGCTTAAACGAGGATCAGCCCCAGCATTTT	CASSLNEDQPQHF
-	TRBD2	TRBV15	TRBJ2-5	TGTGCCACCAGTTACGGGGGAGGGGAGACCCAGTACTTC	CATSYGGGETQYF
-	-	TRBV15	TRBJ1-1	TGTGCCACCAGCAGAGATACGGTGAACACTGAAGCTTTCTTT	CATSRDTVNTEAFF
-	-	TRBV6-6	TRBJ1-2	TGTGCCAGCAGGCCCGACAGGAGCGGTGGCTACACCTTC	CASRPDRSGGYTF
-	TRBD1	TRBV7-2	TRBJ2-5	TGTGCCAGCAGCGTCAACAGGGGGCAAGAGACCCAGTACTTC	CASSVNRGQETQYF
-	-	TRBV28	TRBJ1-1	TGTGCCAGCAGCCCCCCGGGGTTCGGCACTGAAGCTTTCTTT	CASSPPGFGTEAFF
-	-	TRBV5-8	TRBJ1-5	TGTGCCAGCAGCTTGGAAGGCCGGGGGTACAATCAGCCCCAGCATTTT	CASSLEGRGYNQPQHF
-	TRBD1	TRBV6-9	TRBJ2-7	TGTGCCAGCAGTTCACAGAACAGGGGTGCCTACGAGCAGTACTTC	CASSSQNRGAYEQYF
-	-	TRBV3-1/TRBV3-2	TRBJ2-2	TGTGCCAGCAGCTTACTTAACAGGGACCTGAACACCGGGGAGCTGTTTTTT	CASSLLNRDLNTGELFF
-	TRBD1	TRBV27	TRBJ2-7	TGTGCCAGCAGTTTATCGGGGCCAGGGGGCAGTTGGGAGCAGTACTTC	CASSLSGPGGSWEQYF
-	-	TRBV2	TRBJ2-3	TGTGCCAGCAGTGAAGCGCGGCTGGTTCCAACGCAGTATTTT	CASSEARLVPTQYF
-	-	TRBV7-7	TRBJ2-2	TGTGCTAGCAGCATGTCCCAAACACCGAACACCGGGGAGCTGTTTTTT	CASSMSQTPNTGELFF
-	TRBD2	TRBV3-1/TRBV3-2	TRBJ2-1	TGTGCCAGCAGCCCCGGACTAGCGGGGGGGGAGCAGTTCTTC	CASSPGLAGGEQFF
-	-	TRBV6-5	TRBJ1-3	TGTGCCAGCAGGAAACAGGGAAAATCCGGAAACACCATATATTTT	CASRKQGKSGNTIYF
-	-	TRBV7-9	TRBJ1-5	TGTGCCAGCAGCTTAGCCGGTGTTCGGGATAGCAATCAGCCCCAGCATTTT	CASSLAGVRDSNQPQHF
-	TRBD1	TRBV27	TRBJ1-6	TGTGCCAGCAGTTTGGACAGGGCAGGTTCACCCCTCCACTTT	CASSLDRAGSPLHF
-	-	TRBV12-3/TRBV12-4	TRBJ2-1	TGTGCCAGCAGTTTGAGGATTGAGCAGTTCTTC	CASSLRIEQFF
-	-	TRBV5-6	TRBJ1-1	TGTGCCAGCAGCTTGGGGGAGCGTTACACTGAAGCTTTCTTT	CASSLGERYTEAFF
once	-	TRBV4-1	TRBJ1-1	TGCGCCAGCAGCCAAGCGGGGAGGGGCACTGAAGCTTTCTTT	CASSQAGRGTEAFF
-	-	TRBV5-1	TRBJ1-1	TGCGCCAGCCACGCCGGCGGAGCCGTGGACACTGAAGCTTTCTTT	CASHAGGAVDTEAFF
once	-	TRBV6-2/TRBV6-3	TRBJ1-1	TGTGCCAGCAGTTACCACATCCTGTCTGAAGCTTTCTTT	CASSYHILSEAFF
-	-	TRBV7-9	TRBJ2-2	TGTGCCAGCAGCTTAGGAGGGGGCACCGGGGAGCTGTTTTTT	CASSLGGGTGELFF
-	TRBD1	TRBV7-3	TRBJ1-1	TGTGCCAGCAGCTTAAGACAGGGGAGAAATGAAGCTTTCTTT	CASSLRQGRNEAFF
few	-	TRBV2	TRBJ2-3	TGTGCCAGCAGACGACCAGGTGGAGATACGCAGTATTTT	CASRRPGGDTQYF
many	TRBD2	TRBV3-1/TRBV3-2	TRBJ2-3	TGTGCCAGCAGCCGCCGGGCGGGGGGTGGCGCAGATACGCAGTATTTT	CASSRRAGGGADTQYF
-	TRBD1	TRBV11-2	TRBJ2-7	TGTGCCAGCAGCCAACCTTTTGACAGGGGCCACGAGCAGTACTTC	CASSQPFDRGHEQYF
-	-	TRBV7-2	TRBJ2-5	TGTGCCAGCAGCTTCGACCTAGTTCGAGAGACCCAGTACTTC	CASSFDLVRETQYF
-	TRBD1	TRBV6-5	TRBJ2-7	TGTGCCAGCAGTAGGGACAGGGACTACGAGCAGTACTTC	CASSRDRDYEQYF
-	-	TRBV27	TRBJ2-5	TGTGCCAGCAGATTGAGGGGGACAATAGGAGAGACCCAGTACTTC	CASRLRGTIGETQYF
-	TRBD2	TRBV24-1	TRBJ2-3	TGTGCCACCAGTGACCCGGGGCTAGCGGGAGCAGATACGCAGTATTTT	CATSDPGLAGADTQYF
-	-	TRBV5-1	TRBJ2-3	TGCGCCAGCTCCCCCGGGACAACACAGAATACGCAGTATTTT	CASSPGTTQNTQYF
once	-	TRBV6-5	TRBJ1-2	TGTGCCAGCAGTTACGTTTCGGAGAACTATGGCTACACCTTC	CASSYVSENYGYTF
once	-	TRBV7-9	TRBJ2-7	TGTGCCAGCAGCTTAGGTGTATACGAGCAGTACTTC	CASSLGVYEQYF
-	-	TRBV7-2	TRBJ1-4	TGTGCCAGCAGCTTGGCCGGGGTTGGTGAAAAACTGTTTTTT	CASSLAGVGEKLFF